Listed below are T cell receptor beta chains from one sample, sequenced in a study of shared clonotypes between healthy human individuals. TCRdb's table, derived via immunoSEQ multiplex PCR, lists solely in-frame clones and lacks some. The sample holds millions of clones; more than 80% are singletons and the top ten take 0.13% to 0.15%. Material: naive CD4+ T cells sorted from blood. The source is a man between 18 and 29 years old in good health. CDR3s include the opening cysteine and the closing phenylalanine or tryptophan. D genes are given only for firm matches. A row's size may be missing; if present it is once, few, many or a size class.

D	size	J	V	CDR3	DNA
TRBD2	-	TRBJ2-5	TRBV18	CASSPTSGGETQYF	TGTGCCAGCTCACCGACTAGCGGGGGAGAAACCCAGTACTTC
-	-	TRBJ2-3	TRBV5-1	CASSLDNGETDTQYF	TGCGCCAGCAGCTTGGACAACGGGGAGACAGATACGCAGTATTTT
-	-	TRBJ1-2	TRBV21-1	CASSKGRDVRQGYTF	TGTGCCAGCAGCAAAGGGCGGGACGTAAGGCAGGGCTACACCTTC
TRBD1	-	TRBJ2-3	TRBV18	CASSPPTGGIKDTQYF	TGTGCCAGCTCACCACCGACAGGGGGGATTAAAGATACGCAGTATTTT
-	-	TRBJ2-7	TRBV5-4	CASSAGTVSSYEQYF	TGTGCCAGCAGCGCGGGGACCGTGAGCTCCTACGAGCAGTACTTC
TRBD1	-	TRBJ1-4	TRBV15	CATSRGGTGGEKLFF	TGTGCCACCAGCCGAGGGGGGACAGGGGGTGAAAAACTGTTTTTT
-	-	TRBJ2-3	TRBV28	CASSKDREVDTQYF	TGTGCCAGCAGCAAAGACAGGGAGGTTGATACGCAGTATTTT
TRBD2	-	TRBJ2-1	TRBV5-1	CASSSGLEYYNEQFF	TGCGCCAGCAGCTCGGGACTAGAGTATTACAATGAGCAGTTCTTC
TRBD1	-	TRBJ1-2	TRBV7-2	CASSSRQGDIYGYTF	TGTGCCAGCAGCTCCCGACAGGGGGATATCTATGGCTACACCTTC
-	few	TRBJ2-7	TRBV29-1	CSGGRSSYEQYF	TGCAGCGGAGGGAGGAGCTCCTACGAGCAGTACTTC
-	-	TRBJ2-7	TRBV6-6	CASSLGGSAYEQYF	TGTGCCAGCAGTTTGGGCGGTTCAGCCTACGAGCAGTACTTC
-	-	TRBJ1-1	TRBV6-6	CASSQGLRTTEAFF	TGTGCCAGCAGTCAGGGACTGCGGACCACTGAAGCTTTCTTT
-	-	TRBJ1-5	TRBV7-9	CASSLAGARQPQHF	TGTGCCAGCAGCTTAGCAGGGGCAAGGCAGCCCCAGCATTTT
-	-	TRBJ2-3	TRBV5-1	CASSPGTDTQYF	TGCGCCAGCAGCCCGGGGACAGATACGCAGTATTTT
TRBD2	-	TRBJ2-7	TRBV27	CASSSGGGTGEQYF	TGTGCCAGCAGTTCTGGCGGGGGGACGGGGGAGCAGTACTTC
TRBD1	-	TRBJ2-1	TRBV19	CASRATGKGNEQFF	TGTGCCAGCCGGGCGACAGGGAAGGGGAATGAGCAGTTCTTC
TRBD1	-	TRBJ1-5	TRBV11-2	CASSSGQGAHQPQHF	TGTGCCAGCAGCTCGGGACAGGGGGCCCATCAGCCCCAGCATTTT
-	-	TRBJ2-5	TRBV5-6	CASSLVDLTGQETQYF	TGTGCCAGCAGCTTGGTAGATCTGACAGGACAAGAGACCCAGTACTTC
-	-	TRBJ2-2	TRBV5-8	CASSAWGAGELFF	TGTGCCAGCAGCGCTTGGGGGGCCGGGGAGCTGTTTTTT
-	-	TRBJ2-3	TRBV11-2	CASSKSRDWGTDTQYF	TGTGCCAGCAGCAAATCCCGGGACTGGGGAACAGATACGCAGTATTTT
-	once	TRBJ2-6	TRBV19	CASRVSGAGANVLTF	TGTGCCAGTAGGGTGAGCGGCGCTGGGGCCAACGTCCTGACTTTC
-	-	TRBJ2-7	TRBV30	CAWNLGAYYEQYF	TGTGCCTGGAACCTGGGGGCCTACTACGAGCAGTACTTC
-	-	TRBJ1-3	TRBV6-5	CASSYSFRGIDTIYF	TGTGCCAGCAGTTACTCGTTTCGAGGGATAGACACCATATATTTT
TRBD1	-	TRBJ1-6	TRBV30	CAWATGLTYNSPLHF	TGTGCCTGGGCGACAGGGCTCACCTATAATTCACCCCTCCACTTT
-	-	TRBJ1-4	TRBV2	CASRDSGTAREKLFF	TGTGCCAGCAGGGACTCCGGGACCGCTCGGGAAAAACTGTTTTTT
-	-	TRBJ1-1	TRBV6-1	CASSVLGGVNTEAFF	TGTGCCAGCAGTGTGTTGGGCGGGGTGAACACTGAAGCTTTCTTT
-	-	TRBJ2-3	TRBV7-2	CASSRTGDRSTDTQYF	TGTGCCAGCAGCCGAACGGGTGACAGAAGCACAGATACGCAGTATTTT
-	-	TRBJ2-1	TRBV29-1	CSSRRYNEQFF	TGCAGCTCGCGCAGGTACAATGAGCAGTTCTTC
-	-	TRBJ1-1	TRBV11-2	CASSPRSGSEAFF	TGTGCCAGCAGCCCAAGGTCCGGGTCTGAAGCTTTCTTT
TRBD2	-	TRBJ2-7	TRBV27	CASRAGGPYEQYF	TGTGCCAGCAGAGCGGGGGGGCCCTACGAGCAGTACTTC
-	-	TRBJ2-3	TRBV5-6	CASSAPGLEGYTQYF	TGTGCCAGCAGCGCCCCGGGACTGGAGGGTTATACGCAGTATTTT
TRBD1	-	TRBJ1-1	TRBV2	CASRDGTATLNTEAFF	TGTGCCAGCAGGGATGGGACAGCTACTCTGAACACTGAAGCTTTCTTT
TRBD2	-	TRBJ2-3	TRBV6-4	CASSTGLAGSRYF	TGTGCCAGCAGCACGGGACTAGCGGGGTCACGGTATTTT
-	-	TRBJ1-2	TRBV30	CAWSPTSGVIYGYTF	TGTGCCTGGAGTCCTACGTCGGGGGTCATCTATGGCTACACCTTC
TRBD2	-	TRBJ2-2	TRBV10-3	CAISPGLDTGELFF	TGTGCCATCAGTCCGGGACTAGACACCGGGGAGCTGTTTTTT
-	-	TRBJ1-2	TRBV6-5	CASSSGRGRYGYTF	TGTGCCAGCAGTTCCGGACGAGGGCGGTATGGCTACACCTTC
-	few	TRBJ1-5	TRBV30	CAWSTQGAQPQHF	TGTGCCTGGAGTACGCAGGGTGCCCAGCCCCAGCATTTT
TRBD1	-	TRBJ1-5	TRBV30	CAWRPGQGGQPQHF	TGTGCCTGGAGGCCCGGACAGGGGGGCCAGCCCCAGCATTTT
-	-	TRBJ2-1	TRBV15	CATSRALANYNEQFF	TGTGCCACCAGCAGAGCGCTAGCCAACTACAATGAGCAGTTCTTC
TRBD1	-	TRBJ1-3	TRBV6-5	CASSRTGAGNTIYF	TGTGCCAGCAGTCGGACAGGGGCTGGAAACACCATATATTTT
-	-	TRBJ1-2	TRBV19	CASSSGLDYGYTF	TGTGCCAGTAGTTCAGGGTTGGACTATGGCTACACCTTC
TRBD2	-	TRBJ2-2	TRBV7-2	CASSPGLAGFFTGELFF	TGTGCCAGCAGCCCCGGACTAGCGGGTTTCTTCACCGGGGAGCTGTTTTTT
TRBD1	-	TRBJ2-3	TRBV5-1	CASSSTGPSDTQYF	TGCGCCAGCAGCTCGACAGGGCCCTCAGATACGCAGTATTTT
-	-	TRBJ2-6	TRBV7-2	CASSLAAASGANVLTF	TGTGCCAGCAGCTTAGCGGCCGCCTCTGGGGCCAACGTCCTGACTTTC
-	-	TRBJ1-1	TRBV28	CASIRTAGAEAFF	TGTGCCAGCATACGGACAGCAGGCGCTGAAGCTTTCTTT
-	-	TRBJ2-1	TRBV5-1	CASSGRSSYNEQFF	TGCGCCAGCAGTGGGAGGAGCTCCTACAATGAGCAGTTCTTC
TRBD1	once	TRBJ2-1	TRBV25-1	CASPPGQGASEQFF	TGTGCCAGCCCGCCGGGACAGGGGGCTAGTGAGCAGTTCTTC
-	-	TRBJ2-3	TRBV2	CASRGEVDTQYF	TGTGCCAGCAGGGGAGAGGTGGATACGCAGTATTTT
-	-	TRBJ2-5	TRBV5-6	CASSLVVGQETQYF	TGTGCCAGCAGCTTGGTTGTGGGCCAAGAGACCCAGTACTTC
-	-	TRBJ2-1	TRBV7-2	CASSTDNEQFF	TGTGCCAGCAGTACGGACAATGAGCAGTTCTTC
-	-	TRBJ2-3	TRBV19	CASSIGTPYTDTQYF	TGTGCCAGTAGTATTGGGACGCCTTACACAGATACGCAGTATTTT